The entry that follows covers one T cell receptor beta chain sequence. The sample belongs to a study of shared clonotypes between healthy human individuals. Per the germline V gene, CDR1 is MDHEN and CDR2 is SYDVKM. The germline V and J ends were trimmed by 5 bases and 7 bases, with 17 bases remaining between them. The CDR3 length is 14 residues. Produced via immunoSEQ multiplex PCR; TCRdb's table is partial and in-frame only. In the table there are roughly 2.2 million clones, less than 95% of which are singletons. Sequencing used naive CD4+ T cells from PBMCs. Subset of the sample: CD45RA+ positively selected. The clonotype comes from a man younger than 35 in good health. Some clones in this sample may be carry-over from other donors' samples. This chain joins TRBV28 and TRBJ1-2; D not resolved. CDR3 region: CASSTPQVTGGYTF. CDR3 in DNA: TGTGCCAGCAGTACCCCCCAGGTTACGGGTGGCTACACCTTC.